Listed here is a single T cell receptor beta chain. Its target is not known. The CDR3 has 18 residues. The trim removed 1 base at V and 3 bases at J, leaving 8 bases unmatched. CDR1 is LGHNA and CDR2 is YSLEER in the germline V gene. The data were obtained in a study of cytomegalovirus exposure and HLA in healthy donors. Study-wide findings and caveats: A later analysis found that most CMV-associated TCR beta chains appeared HLA-restricted. The presence/absence work took it that sequencing depth was about the same across donors. Cytomegalovirus-associated status was assigned to 164 TCR beta chains.

The PCR contained 60 Vbeta and 13 Jbeta primers. The method was immunoSEQ multiplex PCR; TCRdb's version includes in-frame clones alone and lacks a portion of them. The sample has 150,000 to 200,000 clones; about 85% are singletons. Sequenced material: PBMCs. The chain is built from TRBV4-3 and TRBJ2-7; TRBD2 matches at 14 bases. The source is a girl aged 10-17 years in good health and CMV-seropositive. The CDR3 sequence: CASSQGLAGGPAYYEQYF. The CDR3 bases are TGCGCCAGCAGCCAAGGACTAGCGGGAGGGCCGGCATACTACGAGCAGTACTTC.